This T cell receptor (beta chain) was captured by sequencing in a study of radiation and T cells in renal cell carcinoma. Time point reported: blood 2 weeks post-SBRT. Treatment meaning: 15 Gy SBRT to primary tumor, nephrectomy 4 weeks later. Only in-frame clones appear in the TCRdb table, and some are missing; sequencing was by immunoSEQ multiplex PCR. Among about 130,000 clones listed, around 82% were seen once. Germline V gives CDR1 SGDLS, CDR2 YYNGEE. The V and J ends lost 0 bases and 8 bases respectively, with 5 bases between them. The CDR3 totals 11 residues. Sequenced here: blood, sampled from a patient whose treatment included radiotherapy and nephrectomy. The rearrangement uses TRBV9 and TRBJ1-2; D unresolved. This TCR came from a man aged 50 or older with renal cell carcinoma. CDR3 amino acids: CASSVGLGYTF. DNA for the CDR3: TGTGCCAGCAGCGTAGGTTTGGGCTACACCTTC.